The 12 T cell receptor beta chains listed next were all sequenced from one sample in a study of regulatory T cells in long-lasting Graves disease. Arm-PCR of CDR3 regions with iRepertoire HTBI primers generated TCR beta libraries. TCRdb used MiXCR to reprocess the multiplex PCR reads, holding one entry per CDR3 protein. The table has about 470,000 distinct CDR3 sequences, more than 13% seen once. Time point specified: newly diagnosed GD, antithyroid drugs for less than 3 months. Preparation of the TCR library used RNA extracted from PBMCs. The data also belong to a second study, concerning T cells in Graves' hyperthyroidism and ophthalmopathy.

The starting material was peripheral blood mononuclear cells (PBMCs), obtained at new diagnosis, from a patient treated with antithyroid drugs. The receptor set was obtained from a young woman with Graves disease.

Many counts were recorded for this clonotype. This CDR3 reads CAISFDRSSVVGETQYF. The CDR3 DNA reads as TGTGCCATCAGTTTCGACAGGTCTTCGGTCGTTGGGGAGACCCAGTACTTC. The chain joins TRBV10-3 to TRBJ2-5, with D maybe TRBD1 (6 bases). The V end was cut by 5 bases, the J end by 5 bases, with 24 bases between. Germline values: CDR1 ENHRY, CDR2 SYGVKD. The CDR3 loop spans 17 amino acids.

This clonotype was detected ten times or more. CDR3 sequence reads: CSAREWSSYSEAFF. The CDR3 nucleotides read TGCAGTGCTAGGGAGTGGTCCAGCTACTCTGAAGCTTTCTTT. The V and J genes are TRBV20-1 and TRBJ1-1; D unresolved. The CDR3 spans 14 residues. The germline V gene encodes CDR1 DFQATT and CDR2 SNEGSKA (reference sequence). The V and J ends lost 3 bases and 6 bases respectively, with 17 bases between them.

To note about this clonotype: A much bigger clone sits one base away, suggesting this may be a read error. J is TRBJ2-2 and V is TRBV6-2 or TRBV6-3; the match to TRBD2 covers 7 bases. Trimming at V came to 0 bases and at J to 1 base, leaving 5 bases not matched to a gene. The CDR3 runs 17 residues. Germline V CDR1 and CDR2: MNHEY, SVGEGT. The CDR3 loop reads CASSYSGGGLNTGELFF. The CDR3 DNA follows: TGTGCCAGCAGTTACTCTGGGGGGGGATTGAACACCGGGGAGCTGTTTTTT.

This clonotype turned up a few times. The V gene is TRBV7-3, the J gene TRBJ2-5; 7 nucleotides line up with TRBD2. Germline values: CDR1 SGHTA, CDR2 FQGTGA. The CDR3 length is 18 residues. Losses at the gene ends were 4 bases for V and 0 bases for J; bases not matched to a gene: 14. The CDR3 here is CASSSRGSSGSYQETQYF. The CDR3 nucleotides read TGTGCCAGCAGCTCTAGGGGATCTAGCGGCTCCTACCAAGAGACCCAGTACTTC.

Turning to this clonotype: Given a much more abundant clone one base away, this may be a read error. The J gene is TRBJ2-5, the V gene TRBV29-1; D gene uncertain. The J call may not be correct, given that the DNA end is closer to TRBJ2-1. CDR3 length equals 13 residues. The germline gives CDR1 SQVTM, CDR2 ANQGSEA. The CDR3 here is CSVGGSGQETQFF. CDR3 nucleotides: TGCAGCGTTGGAGGCAGTGGTCAAGAGACCCAGTTCTTC.

There are many counts of this clonotype. The chain carries TRBV6-5 and TRBJ2-7; D is unresolved. There are 13 residues in the CDR3. Germline CDR1 MNHEY, CDR2 SVGAGI. Between the trimmed V and J ends, which lost 0 bases and 5 bases, there was a span of 8 bases. The CDR3 nucleotides read TGTGCCAGCAGTTACTCGGGCAGGAACGAGCAGTACTTC. Amino acids: CASSYSGRNEQYF.

This sequence joins TRBV20-1 and TRBJ2-3; 9 bases are a match to TRBD2. The germline V gene encodes CDR1 DFQATT and CDR2 SNEGSKA (reference sequence). CDR3 size: 18 residues. The junction had 16 bases not matched to a gene; V was cut back by 0 bases and J by 6 bases. In nucleotides, the CDR3 is TGCAGTGCTAGAGACCCGGGTGGCGGGAGGGCTTATGGGGATACGCAGTATTTT. Its protein product is CSARDPGGGRAYGDTQYF.

This clonotype came up many times. The chain links TRBV20-1 to TRBJ2-3, with 11 bases fitting TRBD1. The germline gives CDR1 DFQATT, CDR2 SNEGSKA (reference sequence). V gave up 6 bases and J gave up 2 bases; unmatched junction bases: 4. This CDR3 region has 14 residues. Written as DNA, the CDR3 is TGCAGTGCCGGGGACAGGGGGTCCACAGATACGCAGTATTTT. Translated, it gives CSAGDRGSTDTQYF.

The chain uses TRBV30 and TRBJ2-2; D is uncertain. V was shortened by 2 bases and J by 5 bases, with 9 bases between the two germline ends. Germline V gene lookup returns CDR1 GTSNPN and CDR2 SVGIG (reference sequence). This CDR3 spans 13 amino acids. Here the CDR3 reads CAWSNFRTGELFF. DNA for the CDR3: TGTGCCTGGAGTAACTTCAGGACCGGGGAGCTGTTTTTT.

The chain recombines TRBV29-1 with TRBJ2-3; no clear D gene. Germline lookup yields CDR1 SQVTM and CDR2 ANQGSEA. V gave up 1 base and J gave up 2 bases, with 7 bases separating them. This CDR3 has 13 residues. CDR3 sequence: CSVEGTFTDTQYF. The CDR3, as DNA: TGCAGCGTTGAAGGGACCTTCACAGATACGCAGTATTTT.

There are a few counts of this clonotype. The chain carries TRBV20-1 and TRBJ2-5, with a possible D match to TRBD1 (6 bases). Germline CDR1 DFQATT, CDR2 SNEGSKA (reference sequence). The CDR3 sequence is 14 residues long. V was pared by 5 bases and J by 5 bases, with 18 bases between. The CDR3 DNA follows: TGCAGTGCTGCCACTGGACAGTTTTGGGAGACCCAGTACTTC. Residues: CSAATGQFWETQYF.

This clonotype was recorded many times. The gene calls are TRBV27 and TRBJ2-1; perhaps TRBD2 as D (6 bases). Per the germline V gene, CDR1 is MNHEY and CDR2 is SMNVEV (reference sequence). CDR3 length: 14 residues. Trimming removed 10 bases from V and 4 bases from J, with 17 bases in between. DNA for the CDR3: TGTGCCACCACTCTTGTGGGGGGATACAATGAGCAGTTCTTC. Its translation is CATTLVGGYNEQFF.